This T cell receptor (beta chain) was obtained from a study of CD8 T cells in ankylosing spondylitis. General study points: Reportedly, disease-linked clones are significantly enriched in ankylosing spondylitis patients' matched synovial fluid. For ankylosing spondylitis blood, a TCR beta motif of 8 or 9 highly homologous variants appeared characteristic. In synovial fluid and blood from reactive arthritis, some motif variants were previously reported.

TCRdb reprocessed the 5' RACE reads with MiXCR, giving one entry per CDR3 protein. The sample has 500,000 to 550,000 distinct CDR3 sequences, approximately 11% seen once. Germline values: CDR1 DFQATT, CDR2 SNEGSKA (reference sequence). The junction had 4 bases not matched to a gene; V was cut back by 1 base and J by 7 bases. This CDR3 has 13 residues. Concerning this clonotype: Its antigen is undetermined.

The sequenced sample consisted of blood, either unsorted or a sorted T cell fraction (not recorded which). The receptor comes from a male donor with ankylosing spondylitis. The V call is TRBV20-1, the J call TRBJ2-1; TRBD2 aligns across 7 bases. The DNA for the CDR3 is TGCAGTGCTAGAGCGCCGGGAGGAAATGAGCAGTTCTTC. It translates to CSARAPGGNEQFF.